These 22 T cell receptor beta chains share one sample of origin, sequenced in a study of blood T cell repertoires in COVID-19. The table came from immunoSEQ multiplex PCR; TCRdb's copy has only in-frame clones and leaves some out. Of 100,000 to 120,000 clones listed, roughly 80% are singletons. The sequencing sample was made of peripheral blood. The receptors originated from a man between 45 and 60 years old with acute or convalescent COVID-19.

This chain joins TRBV7-6 and TRBJ2-2; TRBD2 is a possible D gene (5 bases). V lost 5 bases, J lost 3 bases, and 13 bases lay in between. This CDR3 has 15 amino acids. Germline CDR1 is SGHVS and CDR2 is FNYEAQ. The chain's CDR3 is CASSKGREYTGELFF. CDR3 sequence (DNA): TGTGCCAGCAGCAAAGGACGGGAATACACCGGGGAGCTGTTTTTT.

The chain joins TRBV6-1 to TRBJ2-3; 12 nucleotides line up with TRBD2. The V and J ends lost 4 bases and 2 bases, in that order; junction bases with no gene match: 7. Germline V gives CDR1 MNHNS, CDR2 SASEGT. The CDR3 totals 17 residues. The chain's CDR3 is CASSASLAGGNTDTQYF. DNA for the CDR3: TGTGCCAGCAGTGCCAGCCTAGCGGGGGGGAACACAGATACGCAGTATTTT.

This sequence joins TRBV11-2 and TRBJ1-4; 9 positions match TRBD1. V shed 6 bases and J 7 bases; nucleotides not matched to a gene: 12. Germline CDR1 is SGHAT and CDR2 is FQNNGV. CDR3 length: 16 amino acids. CDR3 loop: CASSHYAGTGTEKLFF. Written as DNA, the CDR3 is TGTGCCAGCAGTCATTACGCGGGGACAGGGACTGAAAAACTGTTTTTT.

The chain joins TRBV2 to TRBJ1-2, with D possibly being TRBD1 (5 bases). The V end was cut by 7 bases, the J end by 7 bases, with 19 bases between. This CDR3 is 14 amino acids long. Germline-derived CDR1 and CDR2 are SNHLY and FYNNEI. CDR3: CASTQGLTRGGYTF. The CDR3 coding sequence is TGTGCCAGCACCCAGGGACTGACGCGCGGTGGCTACACCTTC.

The chain links TRBV14 to TRBJ1-3; D uncertain. Between the trimmed V and J ends, which lost 1 base and 0 bases, there was a span of 10 bases. The CDR3 length is 16 residues. The germline gives CDR1 SGHDN, CDR2 FVKESK. The CDR3: CASSQGGVGSGNTIYF. DNA for the CDR3: TGTGCCAGCAGCCAAGGGGGAGTCGGCTCTGGAAACACCATATATTTT.

The chain links TRBV7-2 to TRBJ2-7, with D unclear. Looked up from germline, CDR1 is SGHTA and CDR2 is FQGNSA. CDR3 length: 14 amino acids. Deletions cut 2 bases from V and 2 bases from J, with 10 bases between. CDR3 DNA: TGTGCCAGCAGCTTATCCGGCGGAACCTACGAGCAGTACTTC. Its protein product is CASSLSGGTYEQYF. Supplemented by reference TRBV7-2 and TRBJ2-7, the full variable domain reads GAGVSQSPSNKVTEKGKDVELRCDPISGHTALYWYRQSLGQGLEFLIYFQGNSAPDKSGLPSDRFSAERTGGSVSTLTIQRTQQEDSAVYLCASSLSGGTYEQYFGPGTRLTVT.

The chain uses TRBV28 and TRBJ1-5; TRBD1 matches at 8 bases. The junction had 10 bases not matched to a gene; V was cut back by 5 bases and J by 7 bases. Germline CDR1 reads MDHEN; CDR2 reads SYDVKM. This CDR3 spans 15 amino acids. The CDR3 nucleotides read TGTGCCAGCAGTGTCCCCGGGACAGGATTACAGCCCCAGCATTTT. It translates to CASSVPGTGLQPQHF.

The genes are TRBV28 and TRBJ2-3; 12 nucleotides agree with TRBD2. The J segment lost 3 bases and the V segment lost 6 bases, leaving 4 bases of the junction unmatched. The germline CDR1 and CDR2 sequences are MDHEN and SYDVKM. There are 15 residues in the CDR3. Here the CDR3 reads CASSPSGGATDTQYF. As DNA, the CDR3 is TGTGCCAGCAGCCCTAGCGGGGGGGCGACAGATACGCAGTATTTT. The full variable domain, its missing parts supplied by reference TRBV28 and TRBJ2-3, is DVKVTQSSRYLVKRTGEKVFLECVQDMDHENMFWYRQDPGLGLRLIYFSYDVKMKEKGDIPEGYSVSREKKERFSLILESASTNQTSMYLCASSPSGGATDTQYFGPGTRLTVL.

This chain links TRBV3-1 (or the pseudogene TRBV3-2) with TRBJ1-2, with D maybe TRBD1 (5 bases). Germline CDR1 reads LGHDT; CDR2 reads YNNKEL (reference sequence). This CDR3 is built from 13 residues. Trimming pared 4 bases from V and 7 bases from J, leaving 13 bases between. The CDR3 DNA reads as TGTGCCAGCAGCCCACGGAGCAGGGTTGGCTACACCTTC. This gives the protein CASSPRSRVGYTF.

The chain is built from TRBV6-5 and TRBJ2-7; 9 bases are a match to TRBD1. The CDR3 is made up of 16 amino acids. The germline V gene encodes CDR1 MNHEY and CDR2 SVGAGI. V gave up 2 bases and J gave up 2 bases; unmatched junction bases: 7. The CDR3 DNA is TGTGCCAGCAGTTACGGGGGACAGGGAGTCCCCTACGAGCAGTACTTC. Its protein is CASSYGGQGVPYEQYF.

The V call is TRBV12-3 or TRBV12-4, the J call TRBJ2-3, with TRBD2 as a possible D gene (7 bases). The ends were cut back, 7 bases at V and 5 bases at J, with 13 bases in the middle. The CDR3 runs to 13 residues. The DNA for the CDR3 is TGTGCCAGCATGGGCGGGGGCGTAGATACGCAGTATTTT. Protein sequence: CASMGGGVDTQYF.

Here the CDR3 reads CASSETSYGYTF. In nucleotides, the CDR3 is TGTGCCAGCAGTGAAACAAGCTATGGCTACACCTTC. This chain uses TRBV6-1 with TRBJ1-2; D unclear. Trimming left V 2 bases short and J 4 bases short, with 5 bases between. The CDR3 is made up of 12 amino acids. Germline-derived CDR1 and CDR2 are MNHNS and SASEGT.

This chain joins TRBV2 and TRBJ2-2; possibly TRBD1 for D (6 bases). The CDR3 contains 15 residues. Between the trimmed V and J ends, which lost 3 bases and 4 bases, there was a span of 12 bases. Germline V gives CDR1 SNHLY, CDR2 FYNNEI. The CDR3 nucleotides are TGTGCCAGCAGTGATGTGGGGGCGGGCACCGGGGAGCTGTTTTTT. Translating it yields CASSDVGAGTGELFF.

The chain has TRBV30 and TRBJ1-2, with 9 bases lining up with TRBD1. The germline CDR1 and CDR2 sequences are GTSNPN and SVGIG (reference sequence). CDR3 length: 12 residues. J lost 8 bases, V lost 3 bases, and 4 bases had no gene match. CDR3 sequence: CAWRDRGSGYTF. The DNA for the CDR3 is TGTGCCTGGAGGGACAGGGGATCAGGCTACACCTTC.

This rearrangement joins TRBV7-8 to TRBJ2-1; D might be TRBD2 (5 bases). CDR3 length: 16 residues. V was shortened by 5 bases and J by 4 bases, with 18 bases between the two germline ends. Germline CDR1 SGHVS, CDR2 FQNEAQ. In nucleotides, the CDR3 is TGTGCCAGCAGCCCCGCTGGCGAGCGGCCTTACAATGAGCAGTTCTTC. Amino acids: CASSPAGERPYNEQFF.

The gene calls are TRBV9 and TRBJ2-1; 11 nucleotides agree with TRBD1. Germline values: CDR1 SGDLS, CDR2 YYNGEE. CDR3 length equals 14 residues. After removal of 4 bases from V and 7 bases from J, the junction contained 4 bases not matched to a gene. CDR3 in DNA: TGTGCCAGCAGCCCCCGGGACAGGGGGAATGAGCAGTTCTTC. This encodes CASSPRDRGNEQFF.

V usage is TRBV24-1 and J usage is TRBJ1-1; 11 nucleotides align to TRBD1. Germline-derived CDR1 and CDR2 are KGHDR and SFDVKD. Trimming cost V 5 bases and J 4 bases; bases outside gene matches: 2. The CDR3 totals 14 residues. This chain's CDR3 is CATSGDRGFTEAFF. Here the CDR3 DNA reads TGTGCCACCAGTGGGGACAGGGGGTTCACTGAAGCTTTCTTT.

The chain joins TRBV4-2 to TRBJ2-1; perhaps TRBD2 as D (7 bases). The V end lost 5 bases, the J end lost 8 bases, and 25 bases lay between the germline ends. This CDR3 has 17 residues. In germline, CDR1 is LGHNA, CDR2 YNFKEQ. The CDR3 DNA reads as TGTGCCAGCAGCTCAGGTCTATGGGGGGGGGCAGGAGATGAGCAGTTCTTC. It translates to CASSSGLWGGAGDEQFF.

V and J are TRBV11-2 and TRBJ2-3; the D gene is possibly TRBD2 (6 bases). V gave up 1 base and J gave up 4 bases, with 15 bases separating them. Germline lookup yields CDR1 SGHAT and CDR2 FQNNGV. CDR3 length: 16 amino acids. The CDR3 coding sequence is TGTGCCAGCAGCTTAGGTCCGGGGGTGATGGCAGATACGCAGTATTTT. It encodes CASSLGPGVMADTQYF.

V and J are TRBV2 and TRBJ1-2, with D uncertain. The V and J ends lost 2 bases and 8 bases respectively, with 6 bases between them. The CDR3 sequence is 11 residues long. The germline gives CDR1 SNHLY, CDR2 FYNNEI. CDR3 coding DNA: TGTGCCAGCAGTGAATGGGAGGGCTACACCTTC. The encoded protein is CASSEWEGYTF.

This chain uses TRBV4-2 with TRBJ1-1; D call uncertain. This CDR3 is built from 13 residues. Germline V lookup: CDR1 LGHNA, CDR2 YNFKEQ. Trimming left V 1 base short and J 5 bases short, with 8 bases between. CDR3 in amino acids: CASSQALRTEAFF. CDR3 DNA: TGTGCCAGCAGCCAAGCCCTAAGAACTGAAGCTTTCTTT.

The chain's CDR3 is CASSLDRPGELFF. The CDR3, as DNA: TGCGCCAGCAGCTTGGACAGGCCCGGGGAGCTGTTTTTT. The chain employs TRBV5-1 and TRBJ2-2, with D possibly being TRBD1 (5 bases). The germline CDR1 and CDR2 sequences are SGHRS and YFSETQ. V was pared by 0 bases and J by 6 bases, with 6 bases between. CDR3 length: 13 residues.